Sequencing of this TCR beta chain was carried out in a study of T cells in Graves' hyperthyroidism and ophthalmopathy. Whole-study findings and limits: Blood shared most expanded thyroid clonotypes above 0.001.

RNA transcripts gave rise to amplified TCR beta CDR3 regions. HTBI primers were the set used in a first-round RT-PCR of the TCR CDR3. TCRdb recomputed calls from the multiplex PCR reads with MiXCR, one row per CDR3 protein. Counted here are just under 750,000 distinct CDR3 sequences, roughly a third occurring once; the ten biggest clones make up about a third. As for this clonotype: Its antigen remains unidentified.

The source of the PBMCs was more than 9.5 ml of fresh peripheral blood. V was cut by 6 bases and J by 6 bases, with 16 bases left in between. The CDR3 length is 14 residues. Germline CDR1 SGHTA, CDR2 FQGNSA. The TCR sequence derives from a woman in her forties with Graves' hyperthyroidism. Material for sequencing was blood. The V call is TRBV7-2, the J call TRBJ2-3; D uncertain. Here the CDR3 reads CASRRSPLGDTQYF. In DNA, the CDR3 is TGTGCCAGCAGGCGAAGTCCCTTAGGGGATACGCAGTATTTT.